The table lists the clone carrying this T cell receptor (beta chain) with a count of one. Its matching antigen is unknown. The data belong to a study of Ad26.COV2.S vaccination and SARS-CoV-2 variants. Study-level background: Ad26.COV2.S shots went into the muscle once or twice, 56 days apart. The study's findings and limits: Total responses of T cells may have been underestimated by the analyses of TCR breadth and depth.

Sequencing was performed with immunoSEQ multiplex PCR; in TCRdb, only in-frame clones are kept and a portion is missing. Here the sample spans about 440,000 clones, about 90% being singletons. The treatment here: some 19 received Ad26.COV2.S at low or high dose, single or two shots; several received placebo; per-sample allocation not given. Day 63 after the first injection of vaccine or placebo was the sampling time. The sample came from a Boston adult aged 18-55 years. This vaccine is an Ad26 vector that expresses the Wuhan-strain SARS-CoV-2 spike. The CDR3 is 15 residues long. J was trimmed by 0 bases and V by 6 bases; bases with no gene match: 8. Germline V gene lookup returns CDR1 MNHEY and CDR2 SVGEGT.

The V gene is TRBV6-2 or TRBV6-3, the J gene TRBJ2-7; 7 nucleotides agree with TRBD1. This TCR came from a person between 18 and 59 years old who received the Ad26.COV2.S COVID-19 vaccine or a placebo. The sequences come from peripheral blood, collected in a trial of Ad26.COV2.S vaccine versus placebo. The CDR3 loop reads CASSSPQGYSYEQYF. CDR3 sequence (DNA): TGTGCCAGCAGCAGCCCACAGGGGTACTCCTACGAGCAGTACTTC.